A selection of T cell receptor beta chains follows, all from one sample in a study of control samples from healthy donors and cancer patients. TCRdb keeps only in-frame clones here, not all; method: immunoSEQ multiplex PCR. The sample holds about 180,000 clones, roughly 92% seen once. Sequences were obtained from blood. The receptors derive from a young man in good health. CDR3s include the opening cysteine and the closing phenylalanine or tryptophan. D genes are given only for firm matches. For some rows the clone size is stated as once, few or many, or as a class when expanded; others skip it.

V gene	J gene	clone size	D gene	CDR3 protein	CDR3 DNA
TRBV28	TRBJ2-3	NA	NA	CASSLTTLGTDTQYF	TGTGCCAGCAGTCTGACCACCCTCGGCACAGATACGCAGTATTTT
TRBV29-1	TRBJ1-2	NA	TRBD1	CSVEDRADYGYTF	TGCAGCGTGGAGGACAGGGCGGACTATGGCTACACCTTC
TRBV5-1	TRBJ1-1	once	NA	CASSLTGGTEAFF	TGCGCCAGCAGCTTAACGGGGGGCACTGAAGCTTTCTTT
TRBV6-2/TRBV6-3	TRBJ1-5	NA	TRBD1	CASSYFAGTGGEQPQHF	TGTGCCAGCAGTTACTTCGCCGGGACAGGGGGCGAGCAGCCCCAGCATTTT
TRBV10-3	TRBJ2-1	NA	TRBD2	CAISEGTSGRIQYNEQFF	TGTGCCATCAGTGAAGGGACTAGCGGGAGAATTCAATACAATGAGCAGTTCTTC
TRBV27	TRBJ1-5	once	TRBD1	CASRAGDRYSNQPQHF	TGTGCCAGCAGGGCCGGGGACAGATATAGCAATCAGCCCCAGCATTTT
TRBV7-9	TRBJ2-1	NA	NA	CASSSRENNEQFF	TGTGCCAGCAGCTCCCGAGAAAACAATGAGCAGTTCTTC
TRBV15	TRBJ2-1	NA	TRBD2	CATRAPGLATRGAYDEQFF	TGTGCCACCAGGGCTCCGGGACTAGCGACCCGAGGCGCCTACGATGAGCAGTTCTTC
TRBV3-1/TRBV3-2	TRBJ2-7	NA	TRBD1	CASSHGTGAYEQYF	TGTGCCAGCAGCCATGGGACAGGGGCCTACGAGCAGTACTTC
TRBV5-1	TRBJ1-4	NA	TRBD1	CASSYGTVGEKLFF	TGCGCCAGCAGCTATGGGACAGTTGGGGAAAAACTGTTTTTT
TRBV7-2	TRBJ2-7	NA	NA	CASSLGAVEQYF	TGTGCCAGCAGCTTAGGGGCGGTGGAGCAGTACTTC
TRBV21-1	TRBJ1-6	NA	NA	CASSKWENSPLHF	TGTGCCAGCAGCAAATGGGAGAATTCACCCCTCCACTTT
TRBV19	TRBJ2-1	NA	NA	CASSTGTFSYNEQFF	TGTGCCAGTAGCACCGGGACCTTCTCTTACAATGAGCAGTTCTTC
TRBV14	TRBJ2-7	NA	TRBD2	CASSPTSGQPYEQYF	TGTGCCAGCAGCCCCACTAGCGGTCAACCCTACGAGCAGTACTTC
TRBV18	TRBJ2-3	NA	NA	CASSPVVGTQYF	TGTGCCAGCTCACCCGTTGTAGGGACGCAGTATTTT
TRBV7-9	TRBJ1-3	NA	NA	CASSSGTSGNTIYF	TGTGCCAGCAGCTCCGGTACCTCTGGAAACACCATATATTTT
TRBV7-2	TRBJ2-3	few	NA	CASSLNGGIARGRDTQYF	TGTGCCAGCAGCTTAAATGGAGGGATAGCCCGGGGCCGAGATACGCAGTATTTT
TRBV19	TRBJ1-1	NA	NA	CASSGTRRTEAFF	TGTGCCAGTAGCGGGACTCGGAGGACTGAAGCTTTCTTT
TRBV27	TRBJ1-1	NA	TRBD1	CASSLQGDRDTEAFF	TGTGCCAGCAGTTTACAGGGGGACAGGGATACTGAAGCTTTCTTT
TRBV2	TRBJ1-2	NA	NA	CASSEVEVGGFNYGYTF	TGTGCCAGCAGTGAAGTGGAGGTAGGGGGTTTCAACTATGGCTACACCTTC
TRBV12-3/TRBV12-4	TRBJ1-1	NA	TRBD1	CASRQGAVTEAFF	TGTGCCAGCAGACAGGGGGCTGTCACTGAAGCTTTCTTT
TRBV3-1/TRBV3-2	TRBJ1-1	NA	NA	CASSRGVNTEAFF	TGTGCCAGCAGTCGAGGGGTGAACACTGAAGCTTTCTTT
TRBV7-2	TRBJ1-3	NA	TRBD1	CASSLQRGQSGNTIYF	TGTGCCAGCAGCTTACAGCGGGGACAGTCTGGAAACACCATATATTTT
TRBV29-1	TRBJ2-7	NA	TRBD2	CSVELAGYEQYF	TGCAGCGTTGAACTAGCGGGGTACGAGCAGTACTTC
TRBV5-1	TRBJ2-2	NA	NA	CASSPDRLNTGELFF	TGCGCCAGCAGCCCGGACAGATTAAACACCGGGGAGCTGTTTTTT
TRBV5-1	TRBJ1-1	NA	NA	CASQARLGTEAFF	TGCGCCTCCCAAGCCAGGTTAGGGACTGAAGCTTTCTTT
TRBV18	TRBJ2-1	NA	NA	CASSPPSSPLYNEQFF	TGTGCCAGCTCACCACCCTCGTCTCCCTTATACAATGAGCAGTTCTTC
TRBV6-5	TRBJ1-5	NA	NA	CASSYSGGAGNQPQHF	TGTGCCAGCAGTTACTCCGGGGGGGCTGGCAATCAGCCCCAGCATTTT